Below, 21 T cell receptor beta chains from the same sample are listed, as sequenced in a study of blood T cell repertoires in COVID-19. Generated by immunoSEQ multiplex PCR, the TCRdb table keeps only in-frame clones and is missing some. Of about 350,000 clones in the sample, approximately 89% were seen once. The sample consisted of peripheral blood. These receptors originate from a woman aged 60 to 75 with COVID-19, enrolled during active disease.

J is TRBJ2-7 and V is TRBV19, with D unresolved. The germline CDR1 and CDR2 sequences are LNHDA and SQIVND (reference sequence). V was clipped by 3 bases and J by 0 bases, with 6 bases between them. This CDR3 spans 13 amino acids. This CDR3 is CASSISSSYEQYF. CDR3 nucleotide sequence: TGTGCCAGTAGTATCTCCAGCTCCTACGAGCAGTACTTC.

Worth noting for this clone: Other DNA sequences from this sample encode an identical CDR3 as well. The gene calls are TRBV3-1 (or the pseudogene TRBV3-2) and TRBJ1-2; D uncertain. The ends were cut back, 0 bases at V and 4 bases at J, with 9 bases in the middle. This CDR3 has 14 amino acids. The germline CDR1 and CDR2 sequences are LGHDT and YNNKEL (reference sequence). Here the CDR3 DNA reads TGTGCCAGCAGCCAAGACGGAGCACGCTATGGCTACACCTTC. Residues: CASSQDGARYGYTF.

V gene TRBV7-2 combines with J gene TRBJ2-1, with D perhaps TRBD1 (6 bases). The germline CDR1 and CDR2 sequences are SGHTA and FQGNSA. CDR3 length: 14 residues. V shed 3 bases and J shed 2 bases, with 8 bases lying between them. The CDR3 sequence is CASSFGQTYNEQFF. The CDR3 nucleotides are TGTGCCAGCAGCTTCGGACAGACCTACAATGAGCAGTTCTTC.

The rearrangement joins TRBV10-1 to TRBJ1-5; 7 nucleotides line up with TRBD1. The CDR3 length is 16 residues. With 0 bases clipped from V and 2 bases from J, the junction kept 4 bases outside the gene matches. Looked up from germline, CDR1 is WNHNN and CDR2 is SYGVQD (reference sequence). The CDR3 DNA follows: TGCGCCAGCAGTGAGTCCCGAGACAGGGGCAATCAGCCCCAGCATTTT. As protein: CASSESRDRGNQPQHF.

V usage is TRBV6-6 and J usage is TRBJ1-1, with a possible D match to TRBD1 (6 bases). V gave up 6 bases and J gave up 5 bases, with 16 bases separating them. Germline lookup yields CDR1 MNHNY and CDR2 SVGAGI (reference sequence). This CDR3 is built from 14 residues. The DNA for the CDR3 is TGTGCCAGCAGCCACGGGGGGCTTGGAACTGAAGCTTTCTTT. It yields the protein CASSHGGLGTEAFF.

This chain joins TRBV6-5 and TRBJ1-2; D possibly corresponds to TRBD1 (6 bases). The V gene's germline CDR1 is MNHEY and CDR2 SVGAGI. Trimming removed 0 bases from V and 3 bases from J, with 8 bases in between. The CDR3 covers 14 residues. CDR3 protein: CASSYSQGYYGYTF. CDR3 nucleotides: TGTGCCAGCAGTTACTCGCAGGGGTACTATGGCTACACCTTC.

V gene TRBV2 combines with J gene TRBJ1-1; D uncertain. The CDR3 consists of 14 residues. CDR1 is SNHLY and CDR2 is FYNNEI in the germline V gene. V lost 0 bases and J lost 4, with 9 bases in between. CDR3 nucleotides: TGTGCCAGCAGTGAAGCGCTTCCAGGCACTGAAGCTTTCTTT. It is translated as CASSEALPGTEAFF.

The rearrangement links TRBV20-1 to TRBJ1-5; D uncertain. V lost 3 bases to trimming and J lost 2 bases, with 11 bases between them. This CDR3 has 14 amino acids. Per germline, CDR1 DFQATT and CDR2 SNEGSKA (reference sequence). CDR3 sequence reads: CSASFSGRNQPQHF. CDR3 bases: TGCAGTGCTAGTTTTAGCGGTCGCAATCAGCCCCAGCATTTT.

This clone appeared once. The V call is TRBV7-9, the J call TRBJ1-5; 10 positions agree with TRBD1. With 3 bases clipped from V and 9 bases from J, the junction kept 2 bases outside the gene matches. Germline assignment: CDR1 SEHNR and CDR2 FQNEAQ (reference sequence). The CDR3 consists of 13 residues. CDR3 sequence: CASSLGQGWPQHF. In nucleotides, the CDR3 is TGTGCCAGCAGCTTGGGACAGGGGTGGCCCCAGCATTTT.

This chain connects TRBV9 to TRBJ1-2; TRBD1 agrees at 10 bases. CDR1 and CDR2 from the germline V gene are SGDLS and YYNGEE. The V and J ends lost 4 bases and 4 bases, in that order; junction bases with no gene match: 7. This CDR3 region has 15 residues. The chain's CDR3 is CASSYPGTGAYGYTF. CDR3 bases: TGTGCCAGCAGCTACCCCGGGACAGGGGCCTATGGCTACACCTTC. The full variable domain, its missing parts supplied by reference TRBV9 and TRBJ1-2, is DSGVTQTPKHLITATGQRVTLRCSPRSGDLSVYWYQQSLDQGLQFLIQYYNGEERAKGNILERFSAQQFPDLHSELNLSSLELGDSALYFCASSYPGTGAYGYTFGSGTRLTVV.

This clone appeared a single time. V usage is TRBV27 and J usage is TRBJ1-5; 7 bases fit TRBD1. The germline V gene has CDR1 MNHEY and CDR2 SMNVEV (reference sequence). The length of the CDR3 is 14 residues. The trim removed 3 bases at V and 4 bases at J, leaving 3 bases unmatched. CDR3: CASSLGQRNQPQHF. The CDR3, as DNA: TGTGCCAGCAGTTTGGGACAGCGTAATCAGCCCCAGCATTTT.

The rearrangement uses TRBV6-5 and TRBJ1-5; 8 nucleotides agree with TRBD1. Per germline, CDR1 MNHEY and CDR2 SVGAGI. J lost 7 bases, V lost 10 bases, and 9 bases had no gene match. The CDR3 length is 13 residues. The CDR3 region is CANSADRGQPQHF. CDR3 nucleotide sequence: TGTGCCAACTCTGCCGACAGGGGCCAGCCCCAGCATTTT.

The chain employs TRBV12-3 or TRBV12-4 and TRBJ1-2, with unresolved D. The V gene lost 3 bases and the J gene lost 8 bases, with 13 bases spanning the gap. CDR3 length equals 13 residues. Here the CDR3 reads CASSLLQLRGYTF. The CDR3, as DNA: TGTGCCAGCAGTTTGCTACAGTTGAGAGGCTACACCTTC.

This clone occurred a few times. The V gene is TRBV19, the J gene TRBJ1-5; 11 nucleotides align to TRBD1. Germline CDR1 reads LNHDA; CDR2 reads SQIVND (reference sequence). This CDR3 region has 15 residues. V gave up 7 bases and J gave up 6 bases; unmatched junction bases: 8. The CDR3 loop reads CASKPGQGEGQPQHF. The CDR3 DNA reads as TGTGCCAGTAAGCCGGGACAGGGGGAAGGTCAGCCCCAGCATTTT. The full variable domain, completed using reference TRBV19 and TRBJ1-5, is DGGITQSPKYLFRKEGQNVTLSCEQNLNHDAMYWYRQDPGQGLRLIYYSQIVNDFQKGDIAEGYSVSREKKESFPLTVTSAQKNPTAFYLCASKPGQGEGQPQHFGDGTRLSIL.

The chain employs TRBV5-4 and TRBJ2-3, with TRBD2 matching 10 bases. This CDR3 has 18 amino acids. Trimming took 0 bases from V and 2 from J; bases not matched to a gene: 9. Germline CDR1 reads SGHNT; CDR2 reads YYREEE (reference sequence). CDR3 DNA sequence: TGTGCCAGCAGCTTGGTAGCGGGGGGAGTATACGACACAGATACGCAGTATTTT. Its translation is CASSLVAGGVYDTDTQYF. Full variable domain (outside the CDR3, taken from reference TRBV5-4 and TRBJ2-3): ETGVTQSPTHLIKTRGQQVTLRCSSQSGHNTVSWYQQALGQGPQFIFQYYREEENGRGNFPPRFSGLQFPNYSSELNVNALELDDSALYLCASSLVAGGVYDTDTQYFGPGTRLTVL.

The chain recombines TRBV7-9 with TRBJ1-1; D is perhaps TRBD1 (5 bases). The CDR3 sequence is 11 residues long. The V gene lost 8 bases and the J gene lost 7 bases, with 11 bases spanning the gap. Per the germline V gene, CDR1 is SEHNR and CDR2 is FQNEAQ (reference sequence). As DNA, the CDR3 is TGTGCCAGCTGGGGGGGAGATGAAGCTTTCTTT. The encoded protein is CASWGGDEAFF. The full variable domain, rest sourced from reference TRBV7-9 and TRBJ1-1, is DTGVSQNPRHKITKRGQNVTFRCDPISEHNRLYWYRQTLGQGPEFLTYFQNEAQLEKSRLLSDRFSAERPKGSFSTLEIQRTEQGDSAMYLCASWGGDEAFFGQGTRLTVV.

The gene calls are TRBV27 and TRBJ1-1; D possibly corresponds to TRBD1 (5 bases). Trimming left V 6 bases short and J 3 bases short, with 11 bases between. The CDR3 is 13 residues long. Germline lookup yields CDR1 MNHEY and CDR2 SMNVEV (reference sequence). The CDR3 here is CASRIQAYTEAFF. The CDR3, as DNA: TGTGCCAGCAGGATACAGGCTTACACTGAAGCTTTCTTT.

This chain connects TRBV5-1 to TRBJ2-3; 11 positions match TRBD1. The germline V gene has CDR1 SGHRS and CDR2 YFSETQ. The CDR3 has 15 residues. V trimming: 4 bases; J trimming: 2 bases; junction bases outside the gene matches: 3. CDR3 bases: TGCGCCAGCAGCCGGACAGGGGGCGACACAGATACGCAGTATTTT. Translated: CASSRTGGDTDTQYF.

The CDR3 is CASSQGQSTDTQYF. CDR3 nucleotide sequence: TGCGCCAGCAGCCAAGGACAGAGCACAGATACGCAGTATTTT. The chain recombines TRBV4-1 with TRBJ2-3, with a tentative D call TRBD1 (5 bases). In germline, CDR1 is MGHRA, CDR2 YSYEKL. Between the trimmed V and J ends, which lost 1 base and 0 bases, there was a span of 5 bases. The CDR3 runs to 14 residues.

The chain uses TRBV5-1 and TRBJ2-5, with D possibly TRBD2 on 6 matching bases. This CDR3 contains 14 residues. The V end was cut by 7 bases, the J end by 1 base, with 14 bases between. Germline-derived CDR1 and CDR2 are SGHRS and YFSETQ. CDR3 coding DNA: TGCGCCAGCGCCCAAGGTAGCGGCCAAGAGACCCAGTACTTC. Protein product: CASAQGSGQETQYF.

The table lists this clone with a few counts. CDR3: CAIRTSGGSNEQFF. DNA of the CDR3: TGTGCCATCAGGACTAGCGGGGGGTCCAATGAGCAGTTCTTC. The genes are TRBV10-3 and TRBJ2-1, with 13 nucleotides matching TRBD2. V lost 6 bases to trimming and J lost 6 bases; unmatched junction nucleotides: 2. Germline V CDR1 and CDR2: ENHRY, SYGVKD. The CDR3 contains 14 residues.